This T cell receptor beta chain is drawn from a study of blood T cell repertoires in COVID-19. Study information: Material from acute and convalescent COVID-19 was sourced from the United States, Italy and Spain. In each case, the material was cDNA or gDNA derived from T cells, B-cell-depleted T cells, or PBMCs.

Authors' data handling: Amplification from reference gene primers served as the basis for estimated nucleated cell counts. Profiling relied on immunoSEQ multiplex PCR, and the TCRdb table lists in-frame clones only, not all of them. The V and J calls and clone size were taken over from that table, and D and trimming were inferred from the DNA. Of roughly 230,000 clones in the sample, more than 80% were seen once. This CDR3 region has 17 residues. In germline, CDR1 is SGHDT, CDR2 YYEEEE. V trimming: 0 bases; J trimming: 6 bases; junction bases outside the gene matches: 10. V and J are TRBV5-6 and TRBJ2-3, with 10 nucleotides matching TRBD2. This clonotype originated in a human donor in a cohort sampled during active COVID-19. Sequencing was done on a sample of peripheral blood. CDR3 loop: CASSLAAAGGHTDTQYF. In DNA, the CDR3 is TGTGCCAGCAGCTTGGCCGCAGCGGGGGGGCACACGGATACGCAGTATTTT.